This T cell receptor beta chain emerged from a study of persistence of HIV-infected CD4 T cells. Overall study: Donors were ART-treated; their CMV- and Gag-responding CD4+ T cells were isolated.

The libraries were made with immunoSEQ version 4 in survey mode. Produced via immunoSEQ multiplex PCR; TCRdb's table is partial and in-frame only. The table has about 40,000 clones, over 75% seen once. This clone was seen just once. Antigen: not known. Germline-derived CDR1 and CDR2 are MDHEN and SYDVKM. The CDR3 has 15 amino acids. Unmatched junction bases numbered 5, after V lost 3 bases and J lost 2 bases. Overlapping HIV-1 Gag 15-mer peptides at around 0.91 ug per peptide per mL were used. Memory cells lacking CD40L and CD69 with high CD45RO were sorted. This chain joins TRBV28 and TRBJ2-5, with 8 bases identical to TRBD1. The TCR originated in an adult with HIV. The donor label of this sample is uncertain. The sequencing used cultured CD4+ T cells from PBMCs, collected from a patient who received antiretroviral therapy. CDR3 sequence reads: CASSLDRAFQETQYF. The CDR3 DNA reads as TGTGCCAGCAGTTTGGACAGGGCGTTTCAAGAGACCCAGTACTTC.